These 20 T cell receptor beta chains were sequenced from one sample in a study of T cell responses to AZD1222 COVID-19 vaccine. Only in-frame clones appear in the TCRdb table, and some are missing; sequencing was by immunoSEQ multiplex PCR. The top ten clones hold roughly 9% of a sample with roughly 120,000 clones, approximately 83% of them seen once. The specimen was peripheral blood, collected on day 0 of AZD1222 vaccination. The receptors come from an adult in good health.

The chain joins TRBV6-4 to TRBJ1-6; TRBD1 aligns across 11 bases. The CDR3 has 14 amino acids. Trimming took 2 bases from V and 9 from J; bases not matched to a gene: 0. CDR1 is MRHNA, CDR2 SNTAGT, per germline. The CDR3 spells CASSDGTGGSPLHF. CDR3 in DNA: TGTGCCAGCAGTGACGGGACAGGGGGTTCACCCCTCCACTTT.

The sample holds one count of this clone. The chain carries TRBV28 and TRBJ2-5; 9 positions match TRBD1. CDR3 size: 15 residues. The junction had 9 bases not matched to a gene; V was cut back by 9 bases and J by 1 base. Germline CDR1 MDHEN, CDR2 SYDVKM. CDR3 sequence reads: CASRPGTGSQETQYF. The CDR3 DNA is TGTGCCAGTCGACCCGGGACAGGGAGCCAAGAGACCCAGTACTTC.

Concerning this clone: This same CDR3 is encoded by further DNA sequences in the sample. CDR3 sequence (DNA): TGTGCCAGCAGCGTCGGTCGGGGGGGCACTGAAGCTTTCTTT. This encodes CASSVGRGGTEAFF. The V call is TRBV2, the J call TRBJ1-1; D perhaps matches TRBD1 (5 bases). Looked up from germline, CDR1 is SNHLY and CDR2 is FYNNEI. V lost 6 bases to trimming and J lost 4 bases, with 15 bases between them. The CDR3 has 14 amino acids.

The rearrangement uses TRBV28 and TRBJ1-5; no reliable D call. Germline V lookup: CDR1 MDHEN, CDR2 SYDVKM. CDR3 size: 14 residues. Trimming removed 0 bases from V and 4 bases from J, with 7 bases in between. The CDR3 sequence: CASSLWADNQPQHF. The CDR3 region has the DNA TGTGCCAGCAGTTTATGGGCAGATAATCAGCCCCAGCATTTT.

CDR3 protein: CASSKGGISTDTQYF. DNA for the CDR3: TGTGCCAGCAGCAAGGGGGGGATCTCCACAGATACGCAGTATTTT. The chain recombines TRBV7-3 with TRBJ2-3, with D maybe TRBD2 (7 bases). Germline V gene lookup returns CDR1 SGHTA and CDR2 FQGTGA. There are 15 residues in the CDR3. V shed 5 bases and J shed 2 bases, with 14 bases lying between them.

The rearrangement links TRBV12-5 to TRBJ1-3; D is unclear. V was pared by 0 bases and J by 2 bases, with 5 bases between. CDR1 and CDR2 (germline): LGHNT, FRNRAP. The CDR3 runs to 14 residues. The CDR3 nucleotides read TGTGCTAGTGGTTTGGTCGTCCCTGGAAACACCATATATTTT. This codes for CASGLVVPGNTIYF.

The J gene is TRBJ2-3, the V gene TRBV5-4; tentative D call: TRBD2 (6 bases). CDR1 and CDR2 (germline): SGHNT, YYREEE (reference sequence). There are 17 residues in the CDR3. Trimming left V 3 bases short and J 3 bases short, with 20 bases between. Here the CDR3 reads CASSSEGGVSRTDTQYF. As DNA, the CDR3 is TGTGCCAGCAGCTCGGAGGGCGGCGTTTCTAGGACAGATACGCAGTATTTT.

V usage is TRBV11-1 and J usage is TRBJ1-1; D call uncertain. Germline CDR1 reads SGHAT; CDR2 reads FQDESV (reference sequence). Trimming pared 7 bases from V and 0 bases from J, leaving 18 bases between. The CDR3 has 16 amino acids. CDR3 bases: TGTGCCAGCATCGATATTGGACGCGCCATGAACACTGAAGCTTTCTTT. This encodes CASIDIGRAMNTEAFF.

The V and J genes are TRBV2 and TRBJ1-5; 9 bases match TRBD1. Losses at the gene ends were 5 bases for V and 11 bases for J; bases not matched to a gene: 13. Germline-derived CDR1 and CDR2 are SNHLY and FYNNEI. The CDR3 spans 15 residues. In nucleotides, the CDR3 is TGTGCCAGCAGTCCCCATACCGGGACAGGGAGTTCCCAGCATTTT. Amino acids: CASSPHTGTGSSQHF.

In this sample, this clone turned up a few times. V usage is TRBV5-1 and J usage is TRBJ1-6; TRBD1 is a possible D gene (6 bases). Germline lookup yields CDR1 SGHRS and CDR2 YFSETQ. The CDR3 spans 13 residues. V dropped 5 bases and J dropped 10 bases, with 13 bases sitting between them. The CDR3: CASRINRASPLHF. Written as DNA, the CDR3 is TGCGCCAGCAGAATCAACAGGGCCTCACCCCTCCACTTT.

The chain combines TRBV6-6 with TRBJ1-2; a weak D match, TRBD1 (6 bases). The CDR3 has 12 residues. In germline, CDR1 is MNHNY, CDR2 SVGAGI (reference sequence). Between the trimmed V and J ends, which lost 7 bases and 4 bases, there was a span of 10 bases. This CDR3 reads CASTTGFYGYTF. CDR3 nucleotides: TGTGCCAGCACGACAGGATTCTATGGCTACACCTTC.

This rearrangement joins TRBV7-2 to TRBJ1-6; 8 bases align to TRBD1. The V gene end was trimmed by 1 base and the J gene end by 8 bases; junction bases not matched to a gene: 7. The germline CDR1 and CDR2 sequences are SGHTA and FQGNSA. The CDR3 has 16 amino acids. For the CDR3, the DNA is TGTGCCAGCAGCTTAGTCCCGGGACAGGTGTATTCACCCCTCCACTTT. Protein product: CASSLVPGQVYSPLHF.

This chain joins TRBV6-2 or TRBV6-3 and TRBJ2-7; a weak D match, TRBD2 (6 bases). Germline V gives CDR1 MNHEY, CDR2 SVGEGT. With 7 bases removed from V and 0 bases from J, the gap between germline ends came to 25 bases. The CDR3 contains 18 residues. CDR3 in DNA: TGTGCCAGCACCCCCGGGAGAACCGGGGACCCGAGCTCCTACGAGCAGTACTTC. It translates to CASTPGRTGDPSSYEQYF.

This chain's CDR3 is CAWSADTYEQYF. CDR3 bases: TGTGCCTGGAGCGCCGACACATACGAGCAGTACTTC. This rearrangement joins TRBV30 to TRBJ2-7; D not certain. The germline CDR1 and CDR2 sequences are GTSNPN and SVGIG (reference sequence). This CDR3 comprises 12 residues. Trimming removed 3 bases at V and 4 bases at J, with 10 bases between.

V and J are TRBV2 and TRBJ2-2, with a possible D match to TRBD2 (5 bases). The CDR3 covers 13 residues. V lost 4 bases and J lost 5, with 8 bases in between. Germline lookup yields CDR1 SNHLY and CDR2 FYNNEI. CDR3 nucleotides: TGTGCCAGCAGTGTAGCGCCGACCGGGGAGCTGTTTTTT. Its protein product is CASSVAPTGELFF.

CDR3: CASSPVGIYEQYF. Written as DNA, the CDR3 is TGTGCCAGCAGCCCCGTTGGGATCTACGAGCAGTACTTC. The chain has TRBV5-4 and TRBJ2-7, with D unresolved. CDR1 is SGHNT and CDR2 is YYREEE in the germline V gene (reference sequence). This CDR3 contains 13 residues. V was clipped by 4 bases and J by 3 bases, with 11 bases between them.

As to this clone: An end of the junction does not agree with germline; a read error may underlie this. The CDR3 nucleotides are TGTGCCAGCACCTTATTGTCGGACAGGGGCGAGCAGTACTTC. Translating gives CASTLLSDRGEQYF. V usage is TRBV11-2 and J usage is TRBJ2-7; 9 nucleotides match TRBD1. The CDR3 covers 14 residues. Germline V gene sequence: CDR1 SGHAT, CDR2 FQNNGV.

V usage is TRBV5-1 and J usage is TRBJ2-2, with TRBD2 matching over 12 bases. This CDR3 is 17 amino acids long. The trim removed 2 bases at V and 4 bases at J, leaving 6 bases unmatched. Germline-derived CDR1 and CDR2 are SGHRS and YFSETQ. In DNA form, the CDR3 reads TGCGCCAGCAGCTTAACTAGCGGGGGGAGCGGCACCGGGGAGCTGTTTTTT. It specifies CASSLTSGGSGTGELFF.

The V gene is TRBV4-1, the J gene TRBJ1-1; D uncertain. CDR1 and CDR2 (germline): MGHRA, YSYEKL. V shed 0 bases and J shed 4 bases, with 9 bases lying between them. This CDR3 region has 14 residues. The DNA of the CDR3 is TGCGCCAGCAGCCAAGAAAAGGCTGGCACTGAAGCTTTCTTT. Amino acids: CASSQEKAGTEAFF.

CDR3 DNA: TGTGCCAGCAGCTCGTGGGCTACAGATACGCAGTATTTT. The encoded protein is CASSSWATDTQYF. The chain couples TRBV5-4 to TRBJ2-3; no clear D gene. The CDR3 consists of 13 residues. Germline lookup yields CDR1 SGHNT and CDR2 YYREEE (reference sequence). With 3 bases removed from V and 3 bases from J, the gap between germline ends came to 8 bases.